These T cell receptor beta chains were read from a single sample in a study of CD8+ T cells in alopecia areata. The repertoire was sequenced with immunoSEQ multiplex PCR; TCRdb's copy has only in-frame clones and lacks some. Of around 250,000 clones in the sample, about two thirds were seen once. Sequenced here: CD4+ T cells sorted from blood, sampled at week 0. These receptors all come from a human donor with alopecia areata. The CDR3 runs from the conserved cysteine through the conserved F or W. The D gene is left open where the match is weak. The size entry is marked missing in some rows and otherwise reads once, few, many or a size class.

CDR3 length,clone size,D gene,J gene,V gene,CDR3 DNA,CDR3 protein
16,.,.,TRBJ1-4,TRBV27,TGTGCCAGCAGTTCCCGGATTGGAGCAACTAATGAAAAACTGTTTTTT,CASSSRIGATNEKLFF
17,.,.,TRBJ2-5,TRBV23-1,TGCGCCAGCACCCAATTTCCCAAGGGCCTGCGTGTGGAGACCCAGTACTTC,CASTQFPKGLRVETQYF
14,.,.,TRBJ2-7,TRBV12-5,TGTGCTAGTGCCCTGGACCCGCGGGCCTACGAGCAGTACTTC,CASALDPRAYEQYF
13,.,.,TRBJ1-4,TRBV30,TGTGCCTGGAGCACAGGAATGAATGAAAAACTGTTTTTT,CAWSTGMNEKLFF
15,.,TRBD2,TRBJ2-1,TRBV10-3,TGTGCCATCAGTGAGGATGGCCTAGCGGGGATTGAGCAGTTCTTC,CAISEDGLAGIEQFF
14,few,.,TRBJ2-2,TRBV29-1,TGCAGCGTGAATAAAGACAGGAACACCGGGGAGCTGTTTTTT,CSVNKDRNTGELFF
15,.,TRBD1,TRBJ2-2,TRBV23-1,TGCGCCAGCAGTCGGGGACAGGGGAACACCGGGGAGCTGTTTTTT,CASSRGQGNTGELFF
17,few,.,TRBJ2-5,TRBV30,TGTGCCTGGAGTGTTATTGAGGGCGGCGGATTAGAAGAGACCCAGTACTTC,CAWSVIEGGGLEETQYF
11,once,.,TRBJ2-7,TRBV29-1,TGCAGCGTGAGGGGGTCCTACGAGCAGTACTTC,CSVRGSYEQYF
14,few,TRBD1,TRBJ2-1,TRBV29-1,TGCAGCGGCTCTCCCAGGACAGGGGGCAATGAGCAGTTCTTC,CSGSPRTGGNEQFF
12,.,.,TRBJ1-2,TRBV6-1,TGTGCCAGCAGAGAACAGGGCTATGGCTACACCTTC,CASREQGYGYTF
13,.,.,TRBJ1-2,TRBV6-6,TGTGCCAGCAGCGGAGGCTCGTTTGATGGCTACACCTTC,CASSGGSFDGYTF
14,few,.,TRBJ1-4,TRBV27,TGTGCCAGCAGTCTAGATTACGCTAATGAAAAACTGTTTTTT,CASSLDYANEKLFF
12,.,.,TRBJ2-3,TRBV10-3,TGTGCCATCAGTGACGACACAGATACGCAGTATTTT,CAISDDTDTQYF
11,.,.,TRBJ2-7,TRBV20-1,TGCAGTGTTGGACCGTCCTACGAGCAGTACTTC,CSVGPSYEQYF
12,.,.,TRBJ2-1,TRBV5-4,TGTGCCAGCAGCTTCGGGATCAATGAGCAGTTCTTC,CASSFGINEQFF
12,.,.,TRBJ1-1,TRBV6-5,TGTGCCAGCAGTACCGGGTCAGGGAGAGCTTTCTTT,CASSTGSGRAFF
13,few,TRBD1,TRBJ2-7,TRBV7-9,TGTGCCAGCAACCGGGACAGCTCCTACGAGCAGTACTTC,CASNRDSSYEQYF
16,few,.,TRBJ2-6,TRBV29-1,TGCAGCGTTTCGGTATGGGACGACTCTGGGGCCAACGTCCTGACTTTC,CSVSVWDDSGANVLTF
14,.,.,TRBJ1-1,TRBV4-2,TGTGCCAGCAGCCAAGATCCTGGACCTGGTGAAGCTTTCTTT,CASSQDPGPGEAFF
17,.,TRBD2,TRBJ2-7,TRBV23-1,TGCGCCAGCAGTCTTCCGAGCAGCGGGGGCGACTCCTACGAGCAGTACTTC,CASSLPSSGGDSYEQYF
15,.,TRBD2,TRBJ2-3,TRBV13,TGTGCCAGCAGCGTAACGGGGGGAAACACAGATACGCAGTATTTT,CASSVTGGNTDTQYF
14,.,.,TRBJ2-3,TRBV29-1,TGCAGCGATAAAACAGGGTTAGGTACAGATACGCAGTATTTT,CSDKTGLGTDTQYF
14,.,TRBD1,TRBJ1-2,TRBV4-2,TGTGCCAGCAGCCAGGGGGACAGGGGGCGAGGCTACACCTTC,CASSQGDRGRGYTF
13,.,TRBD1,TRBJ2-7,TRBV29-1,TGCAGCGTTGGAAGGGGGCCCATTTACGAGCAGTACTTC,CSVGRGPIYEQYF
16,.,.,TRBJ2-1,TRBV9,TGTGCCAGCAGCGTAGAGGCTGCGGGCCTCCGGGGTGAGCAGTTCTTC,CASSVEAAGLRGEQFF
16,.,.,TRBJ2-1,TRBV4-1,TGCGCCAGCAGCCAACGCCGAGCGGATCCCTACAATGAGCAGTTCTTC,CASSQRRADPYNEQFF
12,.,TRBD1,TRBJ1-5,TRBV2,TGTGCCAGCAGAGACAGGGAAGAGCCCCAGCATTTT,CASRDREEPQHF
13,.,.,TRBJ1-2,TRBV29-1,TGCAGCACCCCGCGCGAGGGTAGGAATGGCTACACCTTC,CSTPREGRNGYTF
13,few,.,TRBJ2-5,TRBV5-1,TGCGCCAGCAGCTTTTCGTACCAAGAGACCCAGTACTTC,CASSFSYQETQYF
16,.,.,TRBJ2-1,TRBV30,TGTGCCTGGAGCCGACGACAGTCCGGCTCCTACAATGAGCAGTTCTTC,CAWSRRQSGSYNEQFF
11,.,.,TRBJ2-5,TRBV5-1,TGCGCCAGCAGCTTGTTAGAGACCCAGTACTTC,CASSLLETQYF
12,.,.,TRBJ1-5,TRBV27,TGTGCCAGCAGTTTATTGGGTCAGCCCCAGCATTTT,CASSLLGQPQHF
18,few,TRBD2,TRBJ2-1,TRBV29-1,TGCAGCGTACTACCTCACCACCGACTAGCGGGGGGGCAGAATGAGCAGTTCTTC,CSVLPHHRLAGGQNEQFF
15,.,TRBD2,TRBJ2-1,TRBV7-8,TGTGCCAGCAGCTTATTAGCGGGGCCCTACAATGAGCAGTTCTTC,CASSLLAGPYNEQFF
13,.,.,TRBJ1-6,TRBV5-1,TGCGCCAGCAGCTTGGCCGGGAATTCACCCCTCCACTTT,CASSLAGNSPLHF
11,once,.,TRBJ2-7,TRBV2,TGTGCCAGCAGTGAAGAGGGCGAGCAGTACTTC,CASSEEGEQYF